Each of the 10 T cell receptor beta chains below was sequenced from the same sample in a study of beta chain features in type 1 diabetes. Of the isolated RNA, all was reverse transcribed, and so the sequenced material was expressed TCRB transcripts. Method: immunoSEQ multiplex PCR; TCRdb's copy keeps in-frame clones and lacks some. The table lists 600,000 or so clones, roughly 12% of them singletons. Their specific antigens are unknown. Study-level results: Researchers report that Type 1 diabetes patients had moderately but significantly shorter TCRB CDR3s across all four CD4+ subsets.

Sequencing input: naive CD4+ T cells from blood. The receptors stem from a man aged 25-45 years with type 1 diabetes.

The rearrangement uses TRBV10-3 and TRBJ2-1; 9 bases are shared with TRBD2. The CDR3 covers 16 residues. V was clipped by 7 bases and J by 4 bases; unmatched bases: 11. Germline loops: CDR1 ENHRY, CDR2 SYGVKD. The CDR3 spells CAITGQAGGQYNEQFF. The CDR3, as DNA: TGTGCCATCACAGGACAAGCGGGGGGCCAGTACAATGAGCAGTTCTTC.

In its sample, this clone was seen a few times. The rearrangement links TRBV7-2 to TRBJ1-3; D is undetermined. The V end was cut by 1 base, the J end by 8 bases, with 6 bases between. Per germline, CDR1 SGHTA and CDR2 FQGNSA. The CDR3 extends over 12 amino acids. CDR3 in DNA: TGTGCCAGCAGCTTAGACAGACACACCATATATTTT. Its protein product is CASSLDRHTIYF.

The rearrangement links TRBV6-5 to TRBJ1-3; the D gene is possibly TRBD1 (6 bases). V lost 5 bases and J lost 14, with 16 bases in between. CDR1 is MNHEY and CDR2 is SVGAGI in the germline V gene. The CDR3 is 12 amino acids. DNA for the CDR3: TGTGCCAGCAGTGCCCTACAGGGACCTGTATATTTT. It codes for CASSALQGPVYF.

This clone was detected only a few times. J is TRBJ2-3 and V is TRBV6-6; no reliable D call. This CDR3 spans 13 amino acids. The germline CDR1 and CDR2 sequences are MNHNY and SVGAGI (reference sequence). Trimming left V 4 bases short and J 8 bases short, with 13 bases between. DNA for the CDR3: TGTGCCAGCAGTTTACTCTCCAAGGGTACGCAGTATTTT. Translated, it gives CASSLLSKGTQYF.

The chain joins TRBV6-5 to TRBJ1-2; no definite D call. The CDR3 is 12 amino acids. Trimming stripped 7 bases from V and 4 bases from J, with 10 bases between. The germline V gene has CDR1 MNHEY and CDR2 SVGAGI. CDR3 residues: CASTKGVYGYTF. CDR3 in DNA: TGTGCCAGCACCAAGGGTGTCTATGGCTACACCTTC.

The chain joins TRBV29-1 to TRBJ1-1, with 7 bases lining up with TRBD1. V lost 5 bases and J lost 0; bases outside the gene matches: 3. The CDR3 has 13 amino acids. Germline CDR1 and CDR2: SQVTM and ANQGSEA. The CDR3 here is CSVSTGLNTEAFF. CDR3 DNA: TGCAGCGTTTCGACAGGGCTGAACACTGAAGCTTTCTTT.

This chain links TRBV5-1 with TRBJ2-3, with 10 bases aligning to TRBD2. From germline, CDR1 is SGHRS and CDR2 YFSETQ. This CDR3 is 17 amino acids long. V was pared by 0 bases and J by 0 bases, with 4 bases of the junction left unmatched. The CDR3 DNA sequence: TGCGCCAGCAGCTTGGGCGCTAGCGGGGGTAGCACAGATACGCAGTATTTT. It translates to CASSLGASGGSTDTQYF.

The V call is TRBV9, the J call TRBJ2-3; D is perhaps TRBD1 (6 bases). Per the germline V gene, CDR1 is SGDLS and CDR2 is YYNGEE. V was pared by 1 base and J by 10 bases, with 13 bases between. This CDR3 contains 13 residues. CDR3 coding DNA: TGTGCCAGCAGCGTATCAAGGACAGAGCCGCAGTATTTT. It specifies CASSVSRTEPQYF.

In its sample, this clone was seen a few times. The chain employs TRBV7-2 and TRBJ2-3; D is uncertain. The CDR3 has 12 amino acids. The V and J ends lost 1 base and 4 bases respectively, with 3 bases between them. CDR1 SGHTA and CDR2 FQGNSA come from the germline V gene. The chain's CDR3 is CASSLGPDTQYF. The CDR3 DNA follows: TGTGCCAGCAGCTTAGGACCAGATACGCAGTATTTT.

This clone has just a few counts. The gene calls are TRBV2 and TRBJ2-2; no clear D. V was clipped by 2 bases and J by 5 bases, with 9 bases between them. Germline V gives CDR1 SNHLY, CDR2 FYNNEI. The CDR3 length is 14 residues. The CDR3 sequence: CASSERVVTGELFF. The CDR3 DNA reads TGTGCCAGCAGTGAACGCGTGGTTACCGGGGAGCTGTTTTTT.